This T cell receptor beta chain was sequenced during a study of T cells in Graves' hyperthyroidism and ophthalmopathy. It was 8.5 to 10 ml of fresh peripheral blood that supplied the PBMCs. The source material, RNA transcripts, was used to amplify TCR beta CDR3 regions. First-round RT-PCR of the TCR CDR3 relied on the HTBI primer set. TCRdb fed the multiplex PCR reads into MiXCR, producing one record per CDR3 protein. The table lists about 350,000 distinct CDR3 sequences, about a sixth of them singletons. Study findings and constraints: Among clonotypes expanded in thyroid above 0.001, most were also found in blood. Median prediction lead before ophthalmopathy onset was 5.5 to 7 months with the model.

There are many counts of this clonotype. Its matching antigen is unknown. Sequenced: blood. The sequence derives from a woman aged 40 to 50 with Graves' ophthalmopathy.

For the CDR3, the DNA is TGTGCCAGCAGTTACTCGAGGGGGTCTAACTATGGCTACACCTTC. Its protein is CASSYSRGSNYGYTF. This rearrangement joins TRBV6-5 to TRBJ1-2; perhaps TRBD1 as D (6 bases). Germline lookup yields CDR1 MNHEY and CDR2 SVGAGI. CDR3 length: 15 amino acids. V dropped 0 bases and J dropped 0 bases, with 8 bases sitting between them.